A selection of T cell receptor beta chains follows, all from one sample in a study of tumor and adjacent non-tumor tissue in lung cancer. TCRdb reanalysed the multiplex PCR reads using MiXCR and keeps one entry per CDR3 protein. The sample gives about 110,000 distinct CDR3 sequences, 84% of which show up once; under 25% is in the top ten. Sequences were obtained from lung tumor tissue. The source of these receptors is a man between 65 and 85 years old with non-small cell lung cancer. Each CDR3 is given with its conserved first and last residue. The D gene is left open where the match is weak. Rows may omit the clone size; those that give it use once, few, many or a size class.

v_call	d_call	clone_size	j_call	cdr3_aa	cdr3_nt
TRBV20-1	-	-	TRBJ2-3	CRATREWDTRYF	TGCAGAGCTACCAGGGAGTGGGATACGCGGTATTTT
TRBV29-1	TRBD1	-	TRBJ1-1	CIVEQGAAGTEAFF	TGCATCGTTGAACAGGGGGCTGCTGGTACTGAAGCTTTCTTT
TRBV5-4	-	-	TRBJ2-5	CASSLGQTQKETQYF	TGTGCCAGCAGCTTGGGACAGACACAAAAAGAGACCCAGTACTTC
TRBV29-1	-	once	TRBJ1-1	CSVANGRNSEAFF	TGCAGCGTTGCTAACGGCCGGAACAGTGAAGCTTTCTTT
TRBV19	-	few	TRBJ2-1	CASRGGGRNEQFF	TGTGCCAGTAGAGGAGGGGGCAGGAATGAGCAGTTCTTC
TRBV10-1	TRBD2	-	TRBJ2-1	CASNAGLSGGSSYNAQFF	TGCGCCAGCAATGCGGGACTATCGGGGGGAAGCTCCTACAATGCGCAGTTCTTC
TRBV10-3	TRBD2	-	TRBJ2-1	CAISLKSGRAYNEQFF	TGTGCCATCAGTCTCAAATCTGGGAGGGCCTACAATGAGCAGTTCTTC
TRBV5-1	-	-	TRBJ2-7	CANSWDKTYEQYF	TGCGCCAACAGCTGGGACAAAACCTATGAGCAGTACTTC
TRBV14	TRBD2	-	TRBJ2-2	CTSRRTSGANTVELVF	TGTACCAGCAGGCGAACTAGCGGAGCGAACACCGTGGAGCTGGTTTTT
TRBV11-2	-	-	TRBJ2-2	CASSLVGTGITGELYF	-